These 11 T cell receptor beta chains originate from one sample sequenced in a study of blood T cells in healthy people across ages. The use of a sample-barcoded 5' primer and a J-beta primer mix characterized a second PCR of about 7 to 12 cycles. Each CDR3 protein gets one entry after TCRdb re-called the 5' RACE reads with MiXCR. The repertoire has 800,000 to 1,300,000 distinct CDR3 sequences, around 25% of them found once; the top ten carry approximately 0.71%. These data also featured in a second study, about T cells of mothers and their children.

The material sequenced was blood. The receptors here all came from a girl aged 2-10 years in good health.

The chain carries TRBV12-3 or TRBV12-4 and TRBJ2-5; D remains ambiguous. This CDR3 region has 11 residues. The V gene lost 5 bases and the J gene lost 6 bases, with 7 bases spanning the gap. The CDR3 region is CASSPSKTQYF. The DNA of the CDR3 is TGTGCCAGCAGTCCCAGTAAGACCCAGTACTTC.

This chain uses TRBV7-9 with TRBJ2-7; either TRBD1 or TRBD2 may supply D (5 bases each). V shed 4 bases and J shed 2 bases, with 15 bases lying between them. This CDR3 is built from 15 residues. The germline gives CDR1 SEHNR, CDR2 FQNEAQ (reference sequence). The CDR3 protein is CASSSEGTLAYEQYF. The CDR3 coding sequence is TGTGCCAGCAGCTCGGAAGGGACCTTAGCCTACGAGCAGTACTTC.

The chain joins TRBV12-5 to TRBJ1-5, with TRBD1 identical over 7 bases. With 0 bases clipped from V and 3 bases from J, the junction kept 5 bases outside the gene matches. CDR1 is LGHNT, CDR2 FRNRAP, per germline. The CDR3 contains 16 residues. CDR3: CASGLVVGGLNQPQHF. Here the CDR3 DNA reads TGTGCTAGTGGTTTGGTAGTAGGGGGCCTCAATCAGCCCCAGCATTTT.

There are a few counts of this clonotype. J is TRBJ2-1 and V is TRBV20-1; 7 bases agree with TRBD2. The germline gives CDR1 DFQATT, CDR2 SNEGSKA (reference sequence). With 0 bases clipped from V and 7 bases from J, the junction kept 12 bases outside the gene matches. CDR3 length equals 16 residues. In DNA form, the CDR3 reads TGCAGTGCTAGAGATCTATTAGGACTAGAGATGAATGAGCAGTTCTTC. Protein sequence: CSARDLLGLEMNEQFF.

The chain links TRBV20-1 to TRBJ1-2, with D hard to call. The CDR3 has 13 amino acids. The germline gives CDR1 DFQATT, CDR2 SNEGSKA (reference sequence). V was pared by 3 bases and J by 8 bases, with 16 bases between. As DNA, the CDR3 is TGCAGTGCTAGCCCAGTGGTCGTTGGGGGCTACACCTTC. This codes for CSASPVVVGGYTF.

This clonotype was picked up a small number of times. CDR3 bases: TGCAGTGCTAGAGATGATTTCCAAGACGAACTAGCCAAAAACATTCAGTACTTC. Translating gives CSARDDFQDELAKNIQYF. V gene TRBV20-1 combines with J gene TRBJ2-4, with D hard to call. From germline, CDR1 is DFQATT and CDR2 SNEGSKA (reference sequence). The V end was cut by 0 bases, the J end by 0 bases, with 18 bases between. The CDR3 runs to 18 residues.

This clonotype was counted only a few times. This chain connects TRBV7-2 to TRBJ2-1, with D hard to call. The V end was cut by 2 bases, the J end by 5 bases, with 16 bases between. The CDR3 runs to 16 residues. Germline assignment: CDR1 SGHTA and CDR2 FQGNSA. The CDR3 reads CASSLLIILPHNEQFF. CDR3 nucleotides: TGTGCCAGCAGCTTACTCATAATTCTCCCACACAATGAGCAGTTCTTC. Full variable domain (missing parts from reference TRBV7-2 and TRBJ2-1): GAGVSQSPSNKVTEKGKDVELRCDPISGHTALYWYRQSLGQGLEFLIYFQGNSAPDKSGLPSDRFSAERTGGSVSTLTIQRTQQEDSAVYLCASSLLIILPHNEQFFGPGTRLTVL.

This clonotype appeared a few times. The V call is TRBV6-1, the J call TRBJ1-5; D unclear. Germline CDR1 and CDR2: MNHNS and SASEGT. Trimming left V 4 bases short and J 11 bases short, with 12 bases between. The CDR3 runs 12 residues. This chain's CDR3 is CASSVAADTQHF. CDR3 DNA sequence: TGTGCCAGCAGTGTAGCCGCTGATACCCAGCATTTT.

This clonotype was found a few times. This chain connects TRBV12-5 to TRBJ2-2; 9 bases match TRBD2. CDR1 LGHNT and CDR2 FRNRAP come from the germline V gene. The CDR3 is 20 residues long. V lost 0 bases to trimming and J lost 5 bases; unmatched junction nucleotides: 16. In DNA form, the CDR3 reads TGTGCTAGTGGTTTGGTTTTGGGTTTAGCGGGAGAAAGGTGGACCGGGGAGCTGTTTTTT. Translating it yields CASGLVLGLAGERWTGELFF. Complete variable domain (other parts from reference TRBV12-5 and TRBJ2-2): DARVTQTPRHKVTEMGQEVTMRCQPILGHNTVFWYRQTMMQGLELLAYFRNRAPLDDSGMPKDRFSAEMPDATLATLKIQPSEPRDSAVYFCASGLVLGLAGERWTGELFFGEGSRLTVL.

The table lists this clonotype with a few counts. The gene calls are TRBV10-3 and TRBJ1-4, with D maybe TRBD1 (6 bases). The V gene lost 5 bases and the J gene lost 7 bases, with 11 bases spanning the gap. Germline loops: CDR1 ENHRY, CDR2 SYGVKD. There are 13 residues in the CDR3. As DNA, the CDR3 is TGTGCCATCAGTACAGGGAAGGGTGAAAAACTGTTTTTT. It is translated as CAISTGKGEKLFF.

In its sample, this clonotype was seen a few times. Compared with germline, one end of the junction differs, possibly owing to a read error. The chain combines TRBV29-1 with TRBJ1-2; D is undetermined. Germline CDR1 reads SQVTM; CDR2 reads ANQGSEA. The CDR3 has 8 residues. CDR3 protein: CSVDGYIF. The CDR3 DNA follows: TGCAGCGTTGATGGCTACATCTTC.